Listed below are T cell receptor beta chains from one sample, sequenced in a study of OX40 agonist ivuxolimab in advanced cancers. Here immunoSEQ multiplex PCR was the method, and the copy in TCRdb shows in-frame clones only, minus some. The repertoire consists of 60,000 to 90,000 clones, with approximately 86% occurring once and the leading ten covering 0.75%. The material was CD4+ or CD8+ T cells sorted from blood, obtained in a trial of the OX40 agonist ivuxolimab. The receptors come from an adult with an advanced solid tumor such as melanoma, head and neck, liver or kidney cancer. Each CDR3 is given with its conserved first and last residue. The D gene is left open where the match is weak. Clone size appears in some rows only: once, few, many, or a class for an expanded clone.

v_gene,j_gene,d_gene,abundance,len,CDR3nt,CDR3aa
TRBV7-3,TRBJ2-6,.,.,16,TGTGCCAGCAGCGCCACAGTAAACTCTGGGGCCAACGTCCTGACTTTC,CASSATVNSGANVLTF
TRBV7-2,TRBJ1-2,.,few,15,TGTGCCAGCAGCTTAGTCTCGGAGGGTCCTACTGGCTACACCTTC,CASSLVSEGPTGYTF
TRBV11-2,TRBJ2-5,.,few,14,TGTGCCAGCAGCCCCAATTGGGGGAGCGGGACCCAGTACTTC,CASSPNWGSGTQYF
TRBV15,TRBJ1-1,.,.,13,TGTGCCACCAGCAAGTCGGTTACTACTGAAGCTTTCTTT,CATSKSVTTEAFF
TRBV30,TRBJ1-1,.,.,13,TGTGCCAGCGACGGGTACAGCAACACTGAAGCTTTCTTT,CASDGYSNTEAFF
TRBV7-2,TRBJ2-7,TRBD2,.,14,TGTGCCAGCAGGGTGGGGGGGAGCTCCTACGAGCAGTACTTC,CASRVGGSSYEQYF
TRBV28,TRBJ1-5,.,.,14,TGTGCCAGCAGTTCCTTGGACACGAATCAGCCCCAGCATTTT,CASSSLDTNQPQHF
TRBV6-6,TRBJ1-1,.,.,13,TGTGCCAGCAGTTACGAGTGGGGCACTGAAGCTTTCTTT,CASSYEWGTEAFF
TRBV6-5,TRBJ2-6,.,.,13,TGTGCCAGCAGGGTCTCTGGGGCCAACGTCCTGACTTTC,CASRVSGANVLTF
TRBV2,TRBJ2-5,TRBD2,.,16,TGTGCCAGCAGTTCCCGGACTAGCGGGGGTAGTGAGACCCAGTACTTC,CASSSRTSGGSETQYF
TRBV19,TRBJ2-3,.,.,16,TGTGCCAGTAGTACCATTACAGGGACCAGAACAGATACGCAGTATTTT,CASSTITGTRTDTQYF
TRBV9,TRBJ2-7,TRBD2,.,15,TGTGCCAGCAGCCCCGCCCCGGGACTAGGGTACGAGCAGTACTTC,CASSPAPGLGYEQYF
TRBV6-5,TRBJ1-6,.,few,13,TGTGCCAGCAGTTTCCGACAGAATTCACCCCTCCACTTT,CASSFRQNSPLHF
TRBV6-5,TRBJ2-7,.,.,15,TGTGCCAGCAGCTCCCCTGGGGGGAGCTCCTACGAGCAGTACTTC,CASSSPGGSSYEQYF
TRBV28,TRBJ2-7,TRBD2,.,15,TGTGCCAGCAGCCCGTTACTAGCGGGAGGCTACGAGCAGTACTTC,CASSPLLAGGYEQYF
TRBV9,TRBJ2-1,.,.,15,TGTGCCAGCAGCGTAGCGAGCGTCCCCTACAATGAGCAGTTCTTC,CASSVASVPYNEQFF
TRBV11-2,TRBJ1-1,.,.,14,TGTGCCAGCAGCCTACCCGGGGTCATGACTGAAGCTTTCTTT,CASSLPGVMTEAFF
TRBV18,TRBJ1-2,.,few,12,TGTGCCAGCTCACTTCGGACCGGTGGCTACACCTTC,CASSLRTGGYTF
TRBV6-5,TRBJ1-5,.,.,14,TGTGCCAGCAGTCACCGATGGGGAAGCCAGCCCCAGCATTTT,CASSHRWGSQPQHF
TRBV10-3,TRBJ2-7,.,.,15,TGTGCCATCAGTGAGTCGATAGAAGGGGCAGTAGGGCAGTACTTC,CAISESIEGAVGQYF
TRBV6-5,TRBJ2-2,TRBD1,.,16,TGTGCCAGCAGTTACTCCCGGACAGGTATCACCGGGGAGCTGTTTTTT,CASSYSRTGITGELFF
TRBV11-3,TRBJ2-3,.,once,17,TGTGCCAGCAGCCCAAGGCGGGCAGCTTCTAGCACAGATACGCAGTATTTT,CASSPRRAASSTDTQYF
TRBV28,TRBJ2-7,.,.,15,TGTGCCAGCAGTTTAAGGTTTCGGGGTTCCTACGAGCAGTACTTC,CASSLRFRGSYEQYF
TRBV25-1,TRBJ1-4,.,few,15,TGTGCCAGCAGCATCCCTGGGGGGGCTAATGAAAAACTGTTTTTT,CASSIPGGANEKLFF
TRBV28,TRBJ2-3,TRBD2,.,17,TGTGCCAGCAGTTTAGGCGCTGGCGGGGGGGTCACAGATACGCAGTATTTT,CASSLGAGGGVTDTQYF
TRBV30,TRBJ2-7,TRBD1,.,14,TGTGCCTGGAGTGCAAGAACAGGGGGGCACGAGCAGTACTTC,CAWSARTGGHEQYF
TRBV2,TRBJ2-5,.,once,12,TGTGCCAGCGGGGGATCAACGGAGACCCAGTACTTC,CASGGSTETQYF
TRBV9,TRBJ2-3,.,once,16,TGTGCCAGCAGCCCCAGGGGGGGGGTCAGCACAGATACGCAGTATTTT,CASSPRGGVSTDTQYF
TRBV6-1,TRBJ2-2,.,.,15,TGTGCCAGCCTGTGGGGGAAATCGGGCACCGGGGAGCTGTTTTTT,CASLWGKSGTGELFF
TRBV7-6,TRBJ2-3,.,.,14,TGTGCCAGCAGCTTCTCGGACCACACAGATACGCAGTATTTT,CASSFSDHTDTQYF
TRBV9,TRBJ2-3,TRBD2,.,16,TGTGCCAGCAGCGGAGGACTAGCGGGAGGCTTGCATACGCAGTATTTT,CASSGGLAGGLHTQYF
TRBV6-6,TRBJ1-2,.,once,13,TGTGCCAGCAGTCCCCATAAGGGCTATGGCTACACCTTC,CASSPHKGYGYTF
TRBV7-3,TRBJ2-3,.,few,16,TGTGCCAGCAGCTTAGGAACAGGGAAGGGGGCAGATACGCAGTATTTT,CASSLGTGKGADTQYF
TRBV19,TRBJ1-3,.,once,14,TGTGCCAGTACCGATCCAGGCAGTGGAAACACCATATATTTT,CASTDPGSGNTIYF
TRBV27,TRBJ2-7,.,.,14,TGTGCCAGCAGTTTAGCGGGAATGCTCTACGAGCAGTACTTC,CASSLAGMLYEQYF
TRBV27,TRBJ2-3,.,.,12,TGTGCCAGCAGTTCGAATCCCGATACGCAGTATTTT,CASSSNPDTQYF
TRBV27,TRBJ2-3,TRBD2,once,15,TGTGCCAGCAGCAGACTAGCGACCAGGTCAGATACGCAGTATTTT,CASSRLATRSDTQYF
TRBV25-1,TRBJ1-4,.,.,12,TGTGCCAGCAGTGTGACTCGGGGGAAACTGTTTTTT,CASSVTRGKLFF
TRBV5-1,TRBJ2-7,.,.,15,TGCGCCAGCAGCTTGGGGACAGCGACAAGGGCCGAGCAGTACTTC,CASSLGTATRAEQYF
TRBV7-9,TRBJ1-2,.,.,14,TGTGCCAGCCGCTCCGGGAGACTAAACTATGGCTACACCTTC,CASRSGRLNYGYTF
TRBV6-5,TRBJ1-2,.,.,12,TGTGCCAGCAGTGAACAGGCGTATGGCTACACCTTC,CASSEQAYGYTF
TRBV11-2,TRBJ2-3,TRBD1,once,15,TGTGCCAGCAGCCCTACGGGACAGGGGATAGATACGCAGTATTTT,CASSPTGQGIDTQYF
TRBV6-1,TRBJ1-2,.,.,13,TGTGCCAGCAGTGAAGGGTTAGGCTATGGCTACACCTTC,CASSEGLGYGYTF
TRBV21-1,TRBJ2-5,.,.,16,TGTGCCAGCAGCAAAGCAGGGGACTGCCTGAAGAAGACCCAGTACTTC,CASSKAGDCLKKTQYF
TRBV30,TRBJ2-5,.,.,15,TGTGCCTGGAGTGTAAAAGGGAGTGGTTTGGAGACCCAGTACTTC,CAWSVKGSGLETQYF
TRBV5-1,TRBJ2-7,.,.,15,TGCGCCAGCAGCTTGGAGGCCGGGGGAAACTACGAGCAGTACTTC,CASSLEAGGNYEQYF
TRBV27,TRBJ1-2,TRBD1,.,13,TGTGCCAGCAGGGACAGGGGTAACTATGGCTACACCTTC,CASRDRGNYGYTF
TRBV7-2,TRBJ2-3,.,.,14,TGTGCCAGCAGCGTAGCGGTAAGCACAGATACGCAGTATTTT,CASSVAVSTDTQYF
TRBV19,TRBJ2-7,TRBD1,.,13,TGTGCCAGTAGTAGGGACAGAGCCTACGAGCAGTACTTC,CASSRDRAYEQYF
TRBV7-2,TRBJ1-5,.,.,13,TGTGCCAGCAGCTTAGCGCTCAATCAGCCCCAGCATTTT,CASSLALNQPQHF
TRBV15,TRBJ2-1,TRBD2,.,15,TGTGCCACCAGCAGAGAATACCTAGCGGGAGTTGAGCAGTTCTTC,CATSREYLAGVEQFF